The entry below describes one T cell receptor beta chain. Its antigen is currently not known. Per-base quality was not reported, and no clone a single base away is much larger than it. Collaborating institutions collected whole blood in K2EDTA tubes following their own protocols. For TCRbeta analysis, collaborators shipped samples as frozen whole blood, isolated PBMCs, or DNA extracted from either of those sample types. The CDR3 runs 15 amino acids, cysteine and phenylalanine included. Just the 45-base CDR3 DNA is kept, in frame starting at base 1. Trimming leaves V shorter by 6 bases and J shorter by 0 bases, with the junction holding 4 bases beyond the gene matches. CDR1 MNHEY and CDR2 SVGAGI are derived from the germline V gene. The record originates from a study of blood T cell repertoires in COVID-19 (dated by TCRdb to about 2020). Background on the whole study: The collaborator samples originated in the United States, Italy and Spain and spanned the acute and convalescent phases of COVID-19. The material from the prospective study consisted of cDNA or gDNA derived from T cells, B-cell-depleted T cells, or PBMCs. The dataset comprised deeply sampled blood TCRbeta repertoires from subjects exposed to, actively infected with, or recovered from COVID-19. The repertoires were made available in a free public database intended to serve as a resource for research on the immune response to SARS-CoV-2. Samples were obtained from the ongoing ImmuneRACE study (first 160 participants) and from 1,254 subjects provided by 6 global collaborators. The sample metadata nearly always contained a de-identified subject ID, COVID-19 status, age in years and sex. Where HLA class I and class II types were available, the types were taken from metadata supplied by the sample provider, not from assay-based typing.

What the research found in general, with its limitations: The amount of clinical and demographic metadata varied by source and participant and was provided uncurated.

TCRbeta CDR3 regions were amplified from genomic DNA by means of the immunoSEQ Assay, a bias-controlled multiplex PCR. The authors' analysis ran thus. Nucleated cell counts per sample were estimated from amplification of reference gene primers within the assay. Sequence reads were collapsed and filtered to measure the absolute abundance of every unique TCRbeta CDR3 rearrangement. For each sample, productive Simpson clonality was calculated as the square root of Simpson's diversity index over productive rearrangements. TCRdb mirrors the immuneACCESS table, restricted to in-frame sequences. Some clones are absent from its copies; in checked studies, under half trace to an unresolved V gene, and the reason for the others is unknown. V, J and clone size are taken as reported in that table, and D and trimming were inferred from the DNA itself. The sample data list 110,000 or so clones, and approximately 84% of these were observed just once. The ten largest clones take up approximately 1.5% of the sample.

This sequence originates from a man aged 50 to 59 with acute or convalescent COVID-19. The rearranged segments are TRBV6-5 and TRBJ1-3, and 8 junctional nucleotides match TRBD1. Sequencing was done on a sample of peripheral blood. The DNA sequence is TGTGCCAGCAGCACAGGGGGGACCTCTGGAAACACCATATATTTT. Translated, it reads CASSTGGTSGNTIYF.